The sample holds a few counts of the clone carrying this T cell receptor beta chain. The antigen remains undetermined. The junction differs from germline at one of its ends, possibly a read error. Ranging in age from roughly 6 to 90, the donors were healthy Caucasian individuals from Russia. Every participating donor contributed approximately 9.5 milliliters of peripheral blood through a draw. This sample stems from a study of blood T cells in healthy people across ages. In the study overall: Template switching caught about one barcoded beta molecule for each two T cells. Overall study results and limits: Versus aged donors, long-lived donors had higher diversity and more naive CD4+ cells.

The CDR3 has 14 amino acids. Germline V gene data show CDR1 as SSHAT and CDR2 as FNYEAQ (reference sequence). Combining a sample-barcoded 5' primer with a J-beta primer mix, a second PCR ran for about 7 to 12 cycles. MiXCR was run by TCRdb on the 5' RACE reads, yielding one entry per CDR3 protein. The sample lists 1.5 million to 1.9 million distinct CDR3 sequences, 40% to 45% seen once, with under 5% in the top ten. V is TRBV7-7 and J is TRBJ2-1; D is ambiguous. The TCR originated in a woman between 18 and 29 years old in good health. Sequenced material: blood. The CDR3 DNA sequence: TGTGCTAGCAGCTTAGAAGTCTTAGGCAATGAGCAGTTCTTC. Amino acid sequence: CASSLEVLGNEQFF.